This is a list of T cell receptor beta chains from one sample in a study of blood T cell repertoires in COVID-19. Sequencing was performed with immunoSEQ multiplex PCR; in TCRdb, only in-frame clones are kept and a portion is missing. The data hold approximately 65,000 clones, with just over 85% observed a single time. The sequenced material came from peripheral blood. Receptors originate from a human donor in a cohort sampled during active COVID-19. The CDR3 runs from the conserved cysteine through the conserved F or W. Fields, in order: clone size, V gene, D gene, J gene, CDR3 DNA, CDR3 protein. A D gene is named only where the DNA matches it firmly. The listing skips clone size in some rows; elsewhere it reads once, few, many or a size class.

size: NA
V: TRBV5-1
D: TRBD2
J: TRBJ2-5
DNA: TGCGCCAGCAGCTTGGCTGGTGGACTAGTCCGAGAGACCCAGTACTTC
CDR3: CASSLAGGLVRETQYF

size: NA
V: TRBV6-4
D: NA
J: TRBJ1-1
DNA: TGTGCCAGCAGTCCCCAGGAGAACACTGAAGCTTTCTTT
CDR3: CASSPQENTEAFF

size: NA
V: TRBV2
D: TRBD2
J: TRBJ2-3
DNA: TGTGCCAGCAGTGCTCGGGCGGGAGGGCCAGATACGCAGTATTTT
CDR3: CASSARAGGPDTQYF

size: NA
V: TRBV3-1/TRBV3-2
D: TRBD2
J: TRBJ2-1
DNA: TGTGCCAGCAGCGACGGGACTAGCGGGATTAAGGAGCAGTTCTTC
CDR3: CASSDGTSGIKEQFF

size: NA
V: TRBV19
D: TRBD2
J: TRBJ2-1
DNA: TGTGCCAGTAGTAGGGGGAGCGGGAAATCCTACAATGAGCAGTTCTTC
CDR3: CASSRGSGKSYNEQFF

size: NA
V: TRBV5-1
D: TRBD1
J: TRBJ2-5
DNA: TGCGCCAGCAGCTTGATGGGACAGGTCACGGAGACCCAGTACTTC
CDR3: CASSLMGQVTETQYF

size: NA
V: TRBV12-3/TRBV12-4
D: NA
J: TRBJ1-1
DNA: TGTGCCAGCACCAGGTTGGGCACTGAAGCTTTCTTT
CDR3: CASTRLGTEAFF

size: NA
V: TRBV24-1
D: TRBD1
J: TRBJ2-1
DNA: TGTGCCACCAGTGATCACGGGACAGCCTCCTACAATGAGCAGTTCTTC
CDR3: CATSDHGTASYNEQFF

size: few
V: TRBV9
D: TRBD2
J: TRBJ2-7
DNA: TGTGCCAGCAGCATCAGCGGGGGGGCCTCCTACGAGCAGTACTTC
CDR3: CASSISGGASYEQYF

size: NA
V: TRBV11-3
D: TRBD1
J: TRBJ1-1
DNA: TGTGCCAGCAGCTCGACAGGGGGGAACACTGAAGCTTTCTTT
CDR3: CASSSTGGNTEAFF

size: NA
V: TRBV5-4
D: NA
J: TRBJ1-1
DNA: TGTGCCAGCAATCGAGCGCTTGATACTGAAGCTTTCTTT
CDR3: CASNRALDTEAFF

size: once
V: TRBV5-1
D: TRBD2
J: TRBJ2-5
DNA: TGCGCCAGCAGCTTAATAGCGGGCCAACAAGAGACCCAGTACTTC
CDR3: CASSLIAGQQETQYF

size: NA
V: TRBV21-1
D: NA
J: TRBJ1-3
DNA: TGTGCCAGCACCATAAAGGAGCGGGTTACAAGCTCTGGAAACACCATATATTTT
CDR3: CASTIKERVTSSGNTIYF

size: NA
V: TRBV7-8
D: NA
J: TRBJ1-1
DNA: TGTGCCAGCAGCTTAGTGGGGTCATCGGGAGGCACTGAAGCTTTCTTT
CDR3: CASSLVGSSGGTEAFF

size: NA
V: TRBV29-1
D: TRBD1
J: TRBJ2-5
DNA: TGCAGCGTTGTGGGGACAGTCGGCGAGACCCAGTACTTC
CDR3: CSVVGTVGETQYF

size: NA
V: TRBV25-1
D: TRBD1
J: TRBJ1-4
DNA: TGTGCCAGCAGTGCCGCTGAAGGACAGGGCGAGATAAAACTGTTTTTT
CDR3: CASSAAEGQGEIKLFF

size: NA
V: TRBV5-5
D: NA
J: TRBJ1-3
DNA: TGTGCCAGCAGCTTCGGCAGGGACTTTGGAAACACCATATATTTT
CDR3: CASSFGRDFGNTIYF

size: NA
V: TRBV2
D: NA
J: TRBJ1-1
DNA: TGTGCCAGCAGTGAAGCGTTACAGGGCTTTGAAGCTTTCTTT
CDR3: CASSEALQGFEAFF

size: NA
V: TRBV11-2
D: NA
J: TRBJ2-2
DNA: TGTGCCAGCAGCTTAGATCGGAGATTGGGCACCGGGGAGCTGTTTTTT
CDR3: CASSLDRRLGTGELFF

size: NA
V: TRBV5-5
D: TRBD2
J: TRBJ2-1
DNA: TGTGCCAGCAGCTTGGAGCGGGGGGGTCTGAGGCAGTTCTTC
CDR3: CASSLERGGLRQFF

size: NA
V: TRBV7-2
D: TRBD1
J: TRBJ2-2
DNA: TGTGCCAGCAGCGTCGACAGGGGCAGCACCGGGGAGCTGTTTTTT
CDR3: CASSVDRGSTGELFF

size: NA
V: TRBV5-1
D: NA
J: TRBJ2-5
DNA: TGCGCCAGCAGCTTGCTTGGCGGGCCTGGAGAGACCCAGTACTTC
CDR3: CASSLLGGPGETQYF

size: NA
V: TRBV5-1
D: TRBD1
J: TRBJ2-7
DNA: TGCGCCACCCGAAGGGACAGGGCCCACGAGCAGTACTTC
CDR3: CATRRDRAHEQYF